This section outlines one TCR beta chain sequence together with its context. Its specificity is unknown. This specimen includes other DNA sequences encoding the same CDR3. The data are from a study of cytomegalovirus exposure and HLA in healthy donors. Broader study findings: Reportedly, a later analysis found an Asian-associated ancestry cluster had fewer N-insertions than the roughly 630-donor mean.

Germline CDR1 and CDR2: SGHNT and YYREEE (reference sequence). There are 16 residues in the CDR3. The V gene end was trimmed by 2 bases and the J gene end by 0 bases; junction bases not matched to a gene: 4. 60 Vbeta and 13 Jbeta primers were used in PCR. Only in-frame clones appear in the TCRdb table, and some are missing; sequencing was by immunoSEQ multiplex PCR. Of approximately 190,000 clones listed, roughly 80% are singletons. This TCR was recovered from a woman aged 30 to 39 in good health and CMV-seropositive. The sequenced sample consisted of PBMCs. The V call is TRBV5-4, the J call TRBJ2-1; 8 bases fit TRBD2. The CDR3 DNA is TGTGCCAGCAGCTTCGGCGGGGGGAGCTCCTACAATGAGCAGTTCTTC. It is translated as CASSFGGGSSYNEQFF.